This TCR beta chain appears in the sequencing data of a study of T cells in Graves' hyperthyroidism and ophthalmopathy. Points from the study as a whole: Blood also held most thyroid clonotypes expanded beyond 0.001.

CDR3 length: 12 amino acids. Of note for this clonotype: Its target is not known. Mismatch with germline at one junction end may stem from a read error.

Researchers barred patients who had uncontrolled infection, other autoimmune disease, pregnancy or lactation. Diagnoses rested on clinical symptoms, serum thyroxine and TRAb, thyroid ultrasound and orbital computed tomography. RNA transcripts gave rise to amplified TCR beta CDR3 regions. HTBI primers were employed in a first-round RT-PCR of the TCR CDR3. TCRdb reprocessed the multiplex PCR reads via MiXCR and lists one record per CDR3 protein. The sample includes over 650,000 distinct CDR3 sequences, 45% seen only once; the top ten take approximately 6.8%. The chain recombines TRBV12-3 or TRBV12-4 with TRBJ1-2, with 8 bases lining up with TRBD1. Sequenced input: peripheral blood or thyroid tissue (not recorded which). The TCR sequence derives from an adult man with Graves' disease, either hyperthyroidism or ophthalmopathy (not recorded which). The chain's CDR3 is CASSPTGVGYIF. CDR3 nucleotides: TGTGCCAGCAGTCCGACAGGGGTTGGCTACATCTTC.